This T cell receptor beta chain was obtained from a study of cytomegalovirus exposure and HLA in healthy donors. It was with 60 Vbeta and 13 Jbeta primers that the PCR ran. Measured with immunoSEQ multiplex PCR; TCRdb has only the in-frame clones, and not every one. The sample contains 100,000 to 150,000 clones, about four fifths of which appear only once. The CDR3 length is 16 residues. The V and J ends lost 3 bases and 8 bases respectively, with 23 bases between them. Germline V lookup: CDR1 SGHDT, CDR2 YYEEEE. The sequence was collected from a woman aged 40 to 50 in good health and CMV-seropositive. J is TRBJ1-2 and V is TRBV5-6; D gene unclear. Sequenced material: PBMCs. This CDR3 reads CASSYPPHAAGEGYTF. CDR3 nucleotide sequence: TGTGCCAGCAGCTACCCCCCCCACGCCGCCGGGGAAGGCTACACCTTC. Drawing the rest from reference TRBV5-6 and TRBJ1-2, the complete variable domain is DAGVTQSPTHLIKTRGQQVTLRCSPKSGHDTVSWYQQALGQGPQFIFQYYEEEERQRGNFPDRFSGHQFPNYSSELNVNALLLGDSALYLCASSYPPHAAGEGYTFGSGTRLTVV.